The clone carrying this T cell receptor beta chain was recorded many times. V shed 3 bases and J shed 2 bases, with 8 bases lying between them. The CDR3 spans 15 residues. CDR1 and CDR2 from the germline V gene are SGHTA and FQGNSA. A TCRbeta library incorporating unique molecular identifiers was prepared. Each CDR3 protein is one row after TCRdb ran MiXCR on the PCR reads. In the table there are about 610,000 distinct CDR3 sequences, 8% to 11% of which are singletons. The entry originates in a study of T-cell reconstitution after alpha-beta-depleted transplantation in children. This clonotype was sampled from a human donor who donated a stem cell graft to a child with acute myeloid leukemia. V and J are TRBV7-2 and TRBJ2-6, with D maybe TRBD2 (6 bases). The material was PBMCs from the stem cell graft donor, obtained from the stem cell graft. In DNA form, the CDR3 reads TGTGCCAGCAGCTTGGAGGGAACTGGGGCCAACGTCCTGACTTTC. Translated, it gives CASSLEGTGANVLTF.